These 24 T cell receptor beta chains originate from one sample sequenced in a study of radiotherapy plus CTLA-4 blockade in lung cancer. Produced via immunoSEQ multiplex PCR; TCRdb's table is partial and in-frame only. The repertoire consists of about 62,000 clones, with around 77% occurring once and the leading ten covering about 4.4%. This specimen consisted of peripheral blood, obtained from a patient treated with radiotherapy plus ipilimumab. The receptors come from a human donor with non-small cell lung cancer who had a complete response to radiotherapy plus ipilimumab.

The rearrangement joins TRBV18 to TRBJ2-3, with 15 nucleotides matching TRBD2. The CDR3 has 18 amino acids. Germline assignment: CDR1 KGHSH and CDR2 LQKENI. With 5 bases clipped from V and 4 bases from J, the junction kept 10 bases outside the gene matches. This CDR3 reads CASSSGLAGGGLADTQYF. DNA of the CDR3: TGTGCCAGCTCATCCGGACTAGCGGGAGGGGGATTGGCAGATACGCAGTATTTT.

This rearrangement joins TRBV19 to TRBJ2-3; no clear D gene. Trimming took 5 bases from V and 1 from J, leaving 7 bases between them. The CDR3 sequence is 13 residues long. Germline assignment: CDR1 LNHDA and CDR2 SQIVND (reference sequence). The CDR3 region is CASSSSRTDTQYF. The DNA of the CDR3 is TGTGCCAGTAGTTCGTCCCGCACAGATACGCAGTATTTT.

V and J are TRBV2 and TRBJ1-2, with D possibly matching TRBD1 (6 bases). The V and J ends lost 6 bases and 7 bases respectively, with 15 bases between them. CDR1 SNHLY and CDR2 FYNNEI come from the germline V gene. The CDR3 loop spans 13 amino acids. The CDR3 spells CASSQDRMAGYTF. The CDR3, as DNA: TGTGCCAGCAGCCAAGACAGGATGGCTGGCTACACCTTC.

The chain joins TRBV6-5 to TRBJ2-5, with D maybe TRBD2 (6 bases). Trimming took off 2 bases at V and 0 bases at J, with 7 bases between the two ends. Germline V gives CDR1 MNHEY, CDR2 SVGAGI. This CDR3 contains 14 residues. The CDR3 loop reads CASSYRGNQETQYF. As DNA, the CDR3 is TGTGCCAGCAGTTACCGGGGGAACCAAGAGACCCAGTACTTC.

This clone was detected only once. V is TRBV30 and J is TRBJ2-3; possible D gene TRBD2, 6 bases. From germline, CDR1 is GTSNPN and CDR2 SVGIG (reference sequence). This CDR3 has 15 amino acids. Trimming stripped 2 bases from V and 7 bases from J, with 19 bases between. The CDR3 DNA sequence: TGTGCCTGGAGTTCCCCTAGCGTTCACACGAATACGCAGTATTTT. The encoded protein is CAWSSPSVHTNTQYF.

Comment on this clone: This same CDR3 is encoded by further DNA sequences in the sample. This chain uses TRBV10-3 with TRBJ2-7; 7 bases agree with TRBD1. V shed 4 bases, J shed 4 bases, and the junction held 13 bases outside the gene matches. CDR1 and CDR2 (germline): ENHRY, SYGVKD. CDR3 length: 16 residues. CDR3 protein: CAISGGQTRPAYEQYF. CDR3 nucleotides: TGTGCCATCAGTGGGGGACAGACCAGGCCGGCTTACGAGCAGTACTTC.

The chain recombines TRBV19 with TRBJ1-1, with D tentatively TRBD1 (6 bases). Trimming pared 2 bases from V and 5 bases from J, leaving 12 bases between. In germline, CDR1 is LNHDA, CDR2 SQIVND (reference sequence). The CDR3 spans 14 residues. The DNA for the CDR3 is TGTGCCAGTAGTATAAACGGGGGGCATACTGAAGCTTTCTTT. Translated: CASSINGGHTEAFF.

This chain connects TRBV11-2 to TRBJ2-2; TRBD1 agrees at 7 bases. From germline, CDR1 is SGHAT and CDR2 FQNNGV. The CDR3 has 18 amino acids. V dropped 3 bases and J dropped 0; count of bases not matched to a gene: 10. CDR3 amino acids: CASSLGQLTFANTGELFF. The CDR3 bases are TGTGCCAGCAGCTTGGGACAGCTGACCTTTGCGAACACCGGGGAGCTGTTTTTT.

In its sample, this clone was seen once. This chain links TRBV27 with TRBJ1-5; D is undetermined. Trimming removed 6 bases from V and 3 bases from J, with 15 bases in between. The V gene's germline CDR1 is MNHEY and CDR2 SMNVEV (reference sequence). CDR3 length equals 15 residues. The CDR3 here is CASSMNRASNQPQHF. The CDR3 DNA reads as TGTGCCAGCAGCATGAACCGGGCCTCCAATCAGCCCCAGCATTTT.

The gene calls are TRBV5-4 and TRBJ2-3, with 11 nucleotides matching TRBD2. J lost 5 bases, V lost 0 bases, and 5 bases had no gene match. The V gene's germline CDR1 is SGHNT and CDR2 YYREEE (reference sequence). CDR3 length: 16 residues. CDR3: CASSLGLAGGQDTQYF. CDR3 DNA: TGTGCCAGCAGCTTGGGGCTAGCGGGAGGCCAAGATACGCAGTATTTT.

This clone was observed a single time. The chain uses TRBV7-6 and TRBJ1-5; 8 positions match TRBD1. CDR1 and CDR2 from the germline V gene are SGHVS and FNYEAQ. The J segment lost 3 bases and the V segment lost 5 bases, leaving 15 bases of the junction unmatched. The CDR3 consists of 18 residues. CDR3 nucleotide sequence: TGTGCCAGCAGCCCCCTACCCGGCAGGGGGCGATACAATCAGCCCCAGCATTTT. Amino acids: CASSPLPGRGRYNQPQHF.

V and J are TRBV4-3 and TRBJ1-2, with TRBD1 identical over 9 bases. V was clipped by 5 bases and J by 4 bases; unmatched bases: 5. Germline V lookup: CDR1 LGHNA, CDR2 YSLEER. CDR3 size: 14 residues. The CDR3 is CASSTRQGGYGYTF. The CDR3 nucleotides are TGCGCCAGCAGCACCCGACAGGGGGGCTATGGCTACACCTTC.

This chain links TRBV5-5 with TRBJ2-1; 10 bases agree with TRBD1. Germline CDR1 is SGHKS and CDR2 is YYEKEE (reference sequence). The ends lost 0 bases at V and 2 bases at J; junction bases unmatched: 2. This CDR3 has 16 residues. The CDR3 loop reads CASSLVGQGTYNEQFF. The CDR3 DNA reads TGTGCCAGCAGCTTGGTGGGACAGGGGACCTACAATGAGCAGTTCTTC. The entire variable domain, with the rest obtained from reference TRBV5-5 and TRBJ2-1, is as follows: DAGVTQSPTHLIKTRGQQVTLRCSPISGHKSVSWYQQVLGQGPQFIFQYYEKEERGRGNFPDRFSARQFPNYSSELNVNALLLGDSALYLCASSLVGQGTYNEQFFGPGTRLTVL.

The chain links TRBV19 to TRBJ2-5, with D perhaps TRBD1 (6 bases). V dropped 5 bases and J dropped 4 bases, with 14 bases sitting between them. Germline V CDR1 and CDR2: LNHDA, SQIVND (reference sequence). This CDR3 comprises 14 residues. This CDR3 reads CASSVEQGRETQYF. As DNA, the CDR3 is TGTGCCAGTAGTGTTGAACAGGGTCGAGAGACCCAGTACTTC.

The chain has TRBV2 and TRBJ2-1, with no clear D. The CDR3 has 13 residues. The V and J ends lost 11 bases and 5 bases respectively, with 16 bases between them. Germline V gives CDR1 SNHLY, CDR2 FYNNEI. CDR3 loop: CAGESGFNNEQFF. The CDR3 DNA follows: TGTGCCGGTGAATCCGGCTTCAACAATGAGCAGTTCTTC.

The chain joins TRBV6-5 to TRBJ1-2; TRBD1 matches 8 bases. The J segment lost 7 bases and the V segment lost 0 bases, leaving 1 base of the junction unmatched. Germline CDR1 and CDR2: MNHEY and SVGAGI. CDR3 length equals 13 residues. CDR3 region: CASSYSQGAGYTF. The CDR3 bases are TGTGCCAGCAGTTACTCGCAGGGGGCTGGCTACACCTTC.

This clone appeared a single time. V and J are TRBV11-3 and TRBJ2-7; D unclear. This CDR3 has 12 residues. The V end lost 1 base, the J end lost 7 bases, and 8 bases lay between the germline ends. Germline CDR1 reads SGHNT; CDR2 reads YENEEA. The CDR3 loop is CASSLGVGEQYF. Here the CDR3 DNA reads TGTGCCAGCAGCTTAGGAGTCGGGGAGCAGTACTTC. Complete variable domain (other parts from reference TRBV11-3 and TRBJ2-7): EAGVVQSPRYKIIEKKQPVAFWCNPISGHNTLYWYLQNLGQGPELLIRYENEEAVDDSQLPKDRFSAERLKGVDSTLKIQPAELGDSAVYLCASSLGVGEQYFGPGTRLTVT.

The chain employs TRBV5-4 and TRBJ1-2; TRBD1 is a possible D gene (5 bases). V lost 1 base and J lost 8, with 9 bases in between. The CDR3 is 12 amino acids. CDR1 is SGHNT and CDR2 is YYREEE in the germline V gene (reference sequence). CDR3 DNA sequence: TGTGCCAGCAGCTTGCAGGGTTTGGGCTACACCTTC. Translating gives CASSLQGLGYTF.

The gene calls are TRBV7-9 and TRBJ2-1, with D uncertain. Germline-derived CDR1 and CDR2 are SEHNR and FQNEAQ (reference sequence). V was clipped by 3 bases and J by 0 bases, with 9 bases between them. The CDR3 is made up of 15 amino acids. CDR3 sequence: CASSFRRSSYNEQFF. The DNA of the CDR3 is TGTGCCAGCAGCTTTCGACGGAGCTCCTACAATGAGCAGTTCTTC. Using reference TRBV7-9 and TRBJ2-1 for the parts outside the CDR3, the full variable domain is DTGVSQNPRHKITKRGQNVTFRCDPISEHNRLYWYRQTLGQGPEFLTYFQNEAQLEKSRLLSDRFSAERPKGSFSTLEIQRTEQGDSAMYLCASSFRRSSYNEQFFGPGTRLTVL.

This chain uses TRBV6-5 with TRBJ1-2; a weak D match, TRBD1 (5 bases). V gave up 7 bases and J gave up 4 bases, with 19 bases separating them. CDR1 and CDR2 from the germline V gene are MNHEY and SVGAGI. This CDR3 comprises 15 residues. The CDR3 DNA reads as TGTGCCAGCACCTACGGTCGGGGGTTTCGCTATGGCTACACCTTC. This gives the protein CASTYGRGFRYGYTF.

J is TRBJ2-7 and V is TRBV18; weak D call: TRBD1 (6 bases). The CDR3 sequence is 15 residues long. The V and J ends lost 0 bases and 3 bases respectively, with 12 bases between them. Germline values: CDR1 KGHSH, CDR2 LQKENI. CDR3 DNA: TGTGCCAGCTCACCACCGCGGCAGGGGAACTACGAGCAGTACTTC. As protein: CASSPPRQGNYEQYF.

This clone has a count of ten or more. The chain has TRBV19 and TRBJ2-2; the D is unclear. V dropped 6 bases and J dropped 7 bases, with 6 bases sitting between them. The CDR3 has 11 amino acids. The germline gives CDR1 LNHDA, CDR2 SQIVND (reference sequence). The CDR3 sequence: CASRYGGELFF. Written as DNA, the CDR3 is TGTGCCAGTAGATACGGCGGGGAGCTGTTTTTT. Together with reference TRBV19 and TRBJ2-2, the CDR3 gives the full variable domain: DGGITQSPKYLFRKEGQNVTLSCEQNLNHDAMYWYRQDPGQGLRLIYYSQIVNDFQKGDIAEGYSVSREKKESFPLTVTSAQKNPTAFYLCASRYGGELFFGEGSRLTVL.

The chain is built from TRBV5-4 and TRBJ2-6, with D maybe TRBD2 (7 bases). Trimming removed 4 bases from V and 3 bases from J, with 14 bases in between. The CDR3 is 16 residues long. Germline loops: CDR1 SGHNT, CDR2 YYREEE (reference sequence). The DNA of the CDR3 is TGTGCCAGCAGCCTAGGGGGAGGGGTTGGGGCCAACGTCCTGACTTTC. Its translation: CASSLGGGVGANVLTF.

V gene TRBV7-9 combines with J gene TRBJ1-2; 8 positions agree with TRBD1. The junction had 6 bases not matched to a gene; V was cut back by 5 bases and J by 4 bases. The CDR3 sequence is 14 residues long. The germline gives CDR1 SEHNR, CDR2 FQNEAQ (reference sequence). The CDR3 here is CASSAGGGSYGYTF. The CDR3 coding sequence is TGTGCCAGCAGCGCAGGGGGCGGTAGCTATGGCTACACCTTC.